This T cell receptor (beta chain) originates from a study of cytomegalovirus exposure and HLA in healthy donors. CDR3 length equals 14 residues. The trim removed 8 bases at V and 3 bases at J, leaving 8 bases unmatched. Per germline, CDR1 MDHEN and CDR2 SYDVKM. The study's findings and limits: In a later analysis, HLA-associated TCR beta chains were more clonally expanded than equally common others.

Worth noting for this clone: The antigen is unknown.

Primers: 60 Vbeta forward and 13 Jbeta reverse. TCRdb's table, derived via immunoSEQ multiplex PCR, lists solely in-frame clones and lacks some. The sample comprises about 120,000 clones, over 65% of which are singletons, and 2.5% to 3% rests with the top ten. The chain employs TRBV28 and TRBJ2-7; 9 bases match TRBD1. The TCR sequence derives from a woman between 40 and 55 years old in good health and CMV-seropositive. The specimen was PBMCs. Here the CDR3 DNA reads TGTGCCAGCCAGGGACAGGGAGGAGACTACGAGCAGTACTTC. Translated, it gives CASQGQGGDYEQYF. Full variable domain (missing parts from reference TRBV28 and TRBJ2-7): DVKVTQSSRYLVKRTGEKVFLECVQDMDHENMFWYRQDPGLGLRLIYFSYDVKMKEKGDIPEGYSVSREKKERFSLILESASTNQTSMYLCASQGQGGDYEQYFGPGTRLTVT.